This T cell receptor (beta chain) emerged from a study of blood T cell repertoires in COVID-19. Study summary: COVID-19 samples, acute and convalescent, were from the United States, Italy and Spain. Nucleic acid was either cDNA or gDNA, and it came from T cells, B-cell-depleted T cells, or PBMCs.

In the authors' workflow: Amplification from reference gene primers served as the basis for estimated nucleated cell counts. The assay was immunoSEQ multiplex PCR, and TCRdb's table has in-frame clones only and misses some. The V and J calls and clone size come from that table; D and trimming were worked out from the DNA. The sample includes under 150,000 clones, about 88% of them seen just once. In regard to this clone: At the DNA level, this CDR3 is encoded by other sequences in the same sample as well.

Germline V lookup: CDR1 SGHRS, CDR2 YFSETQ. This CDR3 comprises 15 residues. Germline trimming cut 0 bases from V and 7 bases from J; bases unmatched to any gene: 1. The source of this sequence is a woman in her 70s who had recovered from COVID-19. This chain connects TRBV5-1 to TRBJ2-1; the match to TRBD2 covers 13 bases. The specimen sequenced was peripheral blood. CDR3 bases: TGCGCCAGCAGCTTGGGGACTAGCGGGAGTAATGAGCAGTTCTTC. This gives the protein CASSLGTSGSNEQFF.